The clone carrying this TCR beta chain was seen more than once but under ten times. TCRdb redid the calling of the 5' RACE reads with MiXCR, one entry per CDR3 protein. The data show 210,000 or so distinct CDR3 sequences, around 20% seen once. The data were taken from a study of T-cell memory formation after mild COVID-19. The TCR sequence derives from an adult woman who had mild COVID-19 (a few samples of this study predate the infection). Cell type and time point are not known. Sequencing was performed on PBMCs or a T cell subset sorted from them (not recorded which).

The chain's CDR3 is CATSPRDRENEQYF. In nucleotides, the CDR3 is TGTGCCACCAGCCCCCGGGACAGGGAAAACGAGCAGTACTTC. The chain couples TRBV24-1 to TRBJ2-7; TRBD1 agrees at 9 bases. The junction had 8 bases not matched to a gene; V was cut back by 7 bases and J by 5 bases. Germline V gene sequence: CDR1 KGHDR, CDR2 SFDVKD. The CDR3 loop spans 14 amino acids.